Each of the 6 T cell receptor beta chains below was sequenced from the same sample in a study of cytotoxic CD8 clonotypes in ibrutinib-treated CLL. Data came from immunoSEQ multiplex PCR; TCRdb stores just in-frame clones and leaves some out. The table records about 310,000 clones, almost 80% of them present only once. The input for sequencing was PBMCs, taken before ibrutinib treatment. Receptors were obtained from a human donor with chronic lymphocytic leukemia.

DNA for the CDR3: TGTGCCAGCAGCAAAGGGACTAGCGGGAGATTCTACGAGCAGTACTTC. Its translation is CASSKGTSGRFYEQYF. V is TRBV21-1 and J is TRBJ2-7; the table gives TRBD2 as D, unverified against the DNA. TRBV21-1 is flagged as a pseudogene. The CDR3 covers 16 residues.

The J gene is TRBJ2-5, the V gene TRBV4-3, with D possibly called TRBD1 or TRBD2 (5 bases each). V was shortened by 3 bases and J by 7 bases, with 18 bases between the two germline ends. Per germline, CDR1 LGHNA and CDR2 YSLEER. The CDR3 consists of 15 residues. In DNA, the CDR3 is TGCGCCAGCAGCCAGGGATACAGGACTCCGTGGACCCAGTACTTC. Its protein product is CASSQGYRTPWTQYF.

CDR3 residues: CASSIGTVSEQYF. DNA of the CDR3: TGTGCCAGCAGCATCGGGACTGTGTCCGAGCAGTACTTC. The rearrangement uses TRBV7-3 and TRBJ2-7, with a possible D match to TRBD2 (6 bases). Germline V CDR1 and CDR2: SGHTA, FQGTGA. The CDR3 is made up of 13 amino acids. The V and J ends lost 5 bases and 6 bases respectively, with 14 bases between them.

The chain joins TRBV5-1 to TRBJ2-2; TRBD2 might be the D (6 bases). Trimming shortened V by 4 bases and J by 0 bases, and 10 bases separated the two germline ends. The V gene's germline CDR1 is SGHRS and CDR2 YFSETQ. There are 15 residues in the CDR3. The CDR3 is CASSLSGSNTGELFF. For the CDR3, the DNA is TGCGCCAGCAGCCTTAGCGGATCGAACACCGGGGAGCTGTTTTTT.

V gene TRBV9 combines with J gene TRBJ2-1, with TRBD1 identical over 7 bases. After removal of 7 bases from V and 7 bases from J, the junction contained 5 bases not matched to a gene. This CDR3 region has 12 residues. CDR1 and CDR2 from the germline V gene are SGDLS and YYNGEE. This chain's CDR3 is CASGDRQNEQFF. In DNA, the CDR3 is TGTGCCAGCGGGGACAGACAAAATGAGCAGTTCTTC.

V usage is TRBV7-3 and J usage is TRBJ2-2; no definite D call. CDR1 is SGHTA, CDR2 FQGTGA, per germline. The CDR3 has 14 amino acids. V was shortened by 5 bases and J by 6 bases, with 13 bases between the two germline ends. In nucleotides, the CDR3 is TGTGCCAGCAGCCGGTCGGAAGGTGCCGGGGAGCTGTTTTTT. Translation gives CASSRSEGAGELFF.